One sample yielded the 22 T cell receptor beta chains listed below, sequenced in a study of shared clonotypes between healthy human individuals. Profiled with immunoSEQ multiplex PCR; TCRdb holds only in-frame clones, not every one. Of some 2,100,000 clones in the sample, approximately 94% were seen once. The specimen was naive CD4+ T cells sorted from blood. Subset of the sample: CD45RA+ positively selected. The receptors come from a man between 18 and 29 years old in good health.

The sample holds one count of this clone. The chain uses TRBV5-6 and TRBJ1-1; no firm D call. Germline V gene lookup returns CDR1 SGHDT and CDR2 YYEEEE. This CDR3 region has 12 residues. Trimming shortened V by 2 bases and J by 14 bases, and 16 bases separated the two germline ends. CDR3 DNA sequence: TGTGCCAGCAGCTTAACTCCCCGCGAAATCTTCTTT. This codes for CASSLTPREIFF.

The CDR3 DNA is TGTGCCAGCAGTACCAGCGGGAGGGGGGAGACCCAGTACTTC. Translating gives CASSTSGRGETQYF. The chain recombines TRBV2 with TRBJ2-5; TRBD2 agrees at 10 bases. CDR1 and CDR2 from the germline V gene are SNHLY and FYNNEI. J was trimmed by 5 bases and V by 5 bases; bases with no gene match: 5. The CDR3 spans 14 residues.

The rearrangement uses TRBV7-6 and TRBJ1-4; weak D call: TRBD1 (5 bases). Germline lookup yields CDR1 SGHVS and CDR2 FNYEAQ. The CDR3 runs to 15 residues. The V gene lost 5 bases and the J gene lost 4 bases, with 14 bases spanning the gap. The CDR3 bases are TGTGCCAGCAGCCCTTCGGGACTGCTTAATGAAAAACTGTTTTTT. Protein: CASSPSGLLNEKLFF.

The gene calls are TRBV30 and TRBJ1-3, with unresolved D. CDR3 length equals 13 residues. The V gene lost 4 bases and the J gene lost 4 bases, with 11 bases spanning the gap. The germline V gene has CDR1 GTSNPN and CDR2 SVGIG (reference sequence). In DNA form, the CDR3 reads TGTGCCTGGACCTTTGTCTTCGGAAACACCATATATTTT. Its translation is CAWTFVFGNTIYF.

The CDR3, as DNA: TGTGCCAGCAGTAAAATTGCAGGGGCCTATAATTCACCCCTCCACTTT. Amino acids: CASSKIAGAYNSPLHF. The J gene is TRBJ1-6, the V gene TRBV6-6; D might be TRBD1 (6 bases). The CDR3 spans 16 residues. Germline assignment: CDR1 MNHNY and CDR2 SVGAGI (reference sequence). Deletions cut 5 bases from V and 2 bases from J, with 13 bases between.

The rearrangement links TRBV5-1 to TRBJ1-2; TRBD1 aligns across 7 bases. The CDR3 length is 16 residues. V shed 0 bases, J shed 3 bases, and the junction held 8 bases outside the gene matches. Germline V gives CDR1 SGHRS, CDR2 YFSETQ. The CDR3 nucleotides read TGCGCCAGCAGCTTGGCGGGGGGACAGACCGACTATGGCTACACCTTC. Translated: CASSLAGGQTDYGYTF.

In nucleotides, the CDR3 is TGTGCCATCAGTGAGGCAGGGGGAGTCGGAAACATTCAGTACTTC. It is translated as CAISEAGGVGNIQYF. The J gene is TRBJ2-4, the V gene TRBV10-3, with TRBD1 matching 7 bases. V shed 2 bases and J 6 bases; nucleotides not matched to a gene: 7. Germline V gives CDR1 ENHRY, CDR2 SYGVKD. The CDR3 loop spans 15 amino acids.

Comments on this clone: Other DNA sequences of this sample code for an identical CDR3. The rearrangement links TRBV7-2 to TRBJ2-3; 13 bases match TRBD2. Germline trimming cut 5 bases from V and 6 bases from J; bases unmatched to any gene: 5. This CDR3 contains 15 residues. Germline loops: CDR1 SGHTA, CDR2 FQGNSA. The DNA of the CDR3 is TGTGCCAGCAGCCTTGGACTAGCGGGGGCGGATACGCAGTATTTT. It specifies CASSLGLAGADTQYF. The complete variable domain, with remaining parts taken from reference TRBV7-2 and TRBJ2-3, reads GAGVSQSPSNKVTEKGKDVELRCDPISGHTALYWYRQSLGQGLEFLIYFQGNSAPDKSGLPSDRFSAERTGGSVSTLTIQRTQQEDSAVYLCASSLGLAGADTQYFGPGTRLTVL.

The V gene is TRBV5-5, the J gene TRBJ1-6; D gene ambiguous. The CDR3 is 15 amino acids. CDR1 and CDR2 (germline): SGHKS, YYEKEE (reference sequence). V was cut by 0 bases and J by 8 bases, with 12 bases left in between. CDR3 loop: CASSLAALNHSPLHF. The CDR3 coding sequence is TGTGCCAGCAGCTTGGCCGCCCTTAACCATTCACCCCTCCACTTT.

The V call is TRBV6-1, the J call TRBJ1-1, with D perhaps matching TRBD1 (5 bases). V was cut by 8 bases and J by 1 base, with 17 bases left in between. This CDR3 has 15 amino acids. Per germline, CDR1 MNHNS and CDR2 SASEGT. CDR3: CASGAGLPRNTEAFF. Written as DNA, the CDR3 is TGTGCCAGCGGGGCGGGCCTTCCCCGGAACACTGAAGCTTTCTTT.

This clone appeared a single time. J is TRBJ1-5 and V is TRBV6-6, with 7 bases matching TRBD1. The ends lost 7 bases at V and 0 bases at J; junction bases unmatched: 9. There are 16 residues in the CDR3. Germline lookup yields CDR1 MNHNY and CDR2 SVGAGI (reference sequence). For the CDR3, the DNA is TGTGCCAGCACTCTGGGACAGCGGTATAGCAATCAGCCCCAGCATTTT. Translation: CASTLGQRYSNQPQHF.

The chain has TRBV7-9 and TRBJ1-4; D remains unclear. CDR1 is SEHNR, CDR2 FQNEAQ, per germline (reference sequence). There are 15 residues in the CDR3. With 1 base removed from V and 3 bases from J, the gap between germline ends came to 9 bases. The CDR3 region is CASSLGRGPNEKLFF. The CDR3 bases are TGTGCCAGCAGCTTAGGGAGAGGTCCTAATGAAAAACTGTTTTTT. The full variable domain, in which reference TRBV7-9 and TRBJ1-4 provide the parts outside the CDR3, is DTGVSQNPRHKITKRGQNVTFRCDPISEHNRLYWYRQTLGQGPEFLTYFQNEAQLEKSRLLSDRFSAERPKGSFSTLEIQRTEQGDSAMYLCASSLGRGPNEKLFFGSGTQLSVL.

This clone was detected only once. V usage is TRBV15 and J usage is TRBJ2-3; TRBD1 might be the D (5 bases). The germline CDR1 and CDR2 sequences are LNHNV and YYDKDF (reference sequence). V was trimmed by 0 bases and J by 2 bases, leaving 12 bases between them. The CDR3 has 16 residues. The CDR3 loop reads CATSREVGRNTDTQYF. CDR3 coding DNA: TGTGCCACCAGCAGAGAAGTGGGGCGTAACACAGATACGCAGTATTTT.

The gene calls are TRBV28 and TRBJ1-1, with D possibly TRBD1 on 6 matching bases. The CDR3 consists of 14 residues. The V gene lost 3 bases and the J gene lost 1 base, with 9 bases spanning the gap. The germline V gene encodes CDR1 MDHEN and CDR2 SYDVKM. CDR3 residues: CASSFLGGNTEAFF. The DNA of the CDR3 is TGTGCCAGCAGTTTTCTAGGGGGGAACACTGAAGCTTTCTTT.

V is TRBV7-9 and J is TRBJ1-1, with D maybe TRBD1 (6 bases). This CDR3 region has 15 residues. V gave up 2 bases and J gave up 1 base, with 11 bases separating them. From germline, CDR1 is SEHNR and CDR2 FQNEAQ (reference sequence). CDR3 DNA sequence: TGTGCCAGCAGCTTATACGAACAGGGGAACACTGAAGCTTTCTTT. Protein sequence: CASSLYEQGNTEAFF.

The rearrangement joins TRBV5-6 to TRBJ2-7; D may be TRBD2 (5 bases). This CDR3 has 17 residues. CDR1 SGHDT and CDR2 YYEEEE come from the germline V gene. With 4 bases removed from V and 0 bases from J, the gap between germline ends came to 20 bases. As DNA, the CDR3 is TGTGCCAGCAGCCCACTACGGTCGGGGTTTAGCTCCTACGAGCAGTACTTC. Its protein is CASSPLRSGFSSYEQYF.

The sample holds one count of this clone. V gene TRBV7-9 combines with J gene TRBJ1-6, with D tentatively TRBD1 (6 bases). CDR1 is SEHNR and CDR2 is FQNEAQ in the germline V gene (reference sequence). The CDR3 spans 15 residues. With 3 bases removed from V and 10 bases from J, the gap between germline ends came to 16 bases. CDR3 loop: CASSFGSGEYSPLHF. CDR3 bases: TGTGCCAGCAGCTTCGGGTCAGGGGAGTACTCACCCCTCCACTTT.

CDR3 coding DNA: TGTGCCAGCTCACCGTTAGAAAACTCTGGAAACACCATATATTTT. Encoded protein: CASSPLENSGNTIYF. The chain links TRBV18 to TRBJ1-3; D gene uncertain. Germline lookup yields CDR1 KGHSH and CDR2 LQKENI. The CDR3 extends over 15 amino acids. The ends were cut back, 3 bases at V and 0 bases at J, with 9 bases in the middle.

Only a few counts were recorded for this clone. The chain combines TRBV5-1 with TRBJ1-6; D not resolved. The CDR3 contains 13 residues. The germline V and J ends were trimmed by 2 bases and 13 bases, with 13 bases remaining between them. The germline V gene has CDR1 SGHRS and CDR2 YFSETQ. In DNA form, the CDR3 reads TGCGCCAGCAGCTTAGAACTTACGACGCCCCTCCACTTT. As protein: CASSLELTTPLHF.

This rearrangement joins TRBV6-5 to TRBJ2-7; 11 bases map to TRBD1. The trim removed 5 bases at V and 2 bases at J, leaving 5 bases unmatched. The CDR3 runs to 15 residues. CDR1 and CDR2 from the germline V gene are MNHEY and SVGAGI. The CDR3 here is CASSPRDRGTYEQYF. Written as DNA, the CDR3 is TGTGCCAGCAGTCCCCGGGACAGGGGGACCTACGAGCAGTACTTC.

In nucleotides, the CDR3 is TGTGCCAGCAGTGCATCAGGGGGGTACGAGCAGTACTTC. Its translation: CASSASGGYEQYF. The chain has TRBV6-5 and TRBJ2-7; TRBD1 might be the D (7 bases). V was trimmed by 5 bases and J by 4 bases, leaving 12 bases between them. CDR1 and CDR2 from the germline V gene are MNHEY and SVGAGI. This CDR3 region has 13 residues.

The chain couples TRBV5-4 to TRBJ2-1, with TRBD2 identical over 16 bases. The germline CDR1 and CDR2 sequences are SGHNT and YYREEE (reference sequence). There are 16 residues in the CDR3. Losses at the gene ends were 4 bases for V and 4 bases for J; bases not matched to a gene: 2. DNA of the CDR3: TGTGCCAGCAGCCCGGGACTAGCGGGAGGGTACAATGAGCAGTTCTTC. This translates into CASSPGLAGGYNEQFF.